This paragraph reports one T cell receptor beta chain. Its matching antigen is unknown. Time point reported: week 5, during vaccination. In the vaccine, a single dose held 300 ug of the mutant IDH1 20-mer peptide, along with topical imiquimod. The study enrolled donors with new WHO grade 3 or 4 IDH1-mutant, ATRX-lost astrocytomas. Germline V CDR1 and CDR2: SQVTM, ANQGSEA. CDR3 size: 14 residues. Trimming took 4 bases from V and 0 from J, leaving 13 bases between them. The data originate from a study of a mutant IDH1 vaccine in newly diagnosed glioma. Study context: Radiotherapy, temozolomide, or both had been given previously, and both were given to most.

Profiling relied on immunoSEQ multiplex PCR, and the TCRdb table lists in-frame clones only, not all of them. The data contain 30,000 to 45,000 clones, 90% to 95% of them singletons. This clonotype originated in a man aged 50-59 years with glioma. The starting material was PBMCs, obtained from a glioma patient whose treatment included an IDH1 peptide vaccine. The rearrangement joins TRBV29-1 to TRBJ2-7, with a weak D call TRBD1 (5 bases). CDR3 DNA: TGCAGCGTTGCCGACAGAACGTTCTCCTACGAGCAGTACTTC. It is translated as CSVADRTFSYEQYF.